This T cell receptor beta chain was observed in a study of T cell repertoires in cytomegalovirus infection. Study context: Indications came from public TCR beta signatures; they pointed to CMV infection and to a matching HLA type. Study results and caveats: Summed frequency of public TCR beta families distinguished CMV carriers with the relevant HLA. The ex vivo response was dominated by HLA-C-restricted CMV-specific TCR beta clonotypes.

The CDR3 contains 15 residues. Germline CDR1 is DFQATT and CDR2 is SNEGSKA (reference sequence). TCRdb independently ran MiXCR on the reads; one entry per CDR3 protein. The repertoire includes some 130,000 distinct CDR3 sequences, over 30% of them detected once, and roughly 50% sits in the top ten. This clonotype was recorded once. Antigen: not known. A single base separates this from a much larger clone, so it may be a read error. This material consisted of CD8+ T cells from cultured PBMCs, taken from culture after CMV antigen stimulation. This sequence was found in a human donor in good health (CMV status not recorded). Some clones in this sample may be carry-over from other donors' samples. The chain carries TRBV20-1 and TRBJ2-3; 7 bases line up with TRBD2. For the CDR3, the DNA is TGCGGTGCTTCCATTAGCGGGCTTAACACAGATACGCAGTATTTT. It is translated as CGASISGLNTDTQYF.